This TCR beta chain emerged from a study of regulatory T cells in long-lasting Graves disease. Noted time point: persistent/refractory GD, antithyroid drugs over 5 years with positive TRAb. Generation of the TCR library employed RNA extracted from PBMCs. This clonotype turned up a few times. The J segment lost 5 bases and the V segment lost 3 bases, leaving 8 bases of the junction unmatched. The germline gives CDR1 LGHNA, CDR2 YSLEER. This CDR3 is 16 amino acids long. TCR beta libraries were built with iRepertoire HTBI primers and Arm-PCR of CDR3 regions. TCRdb called the multiplex PCR reads again in MiXCR, with one record for every CDR3 protein. There are around 460,000 distinct CDR3 sequences in the sample; 22% occur only once, and 10% to 15% lies in the top ten.

V and J are TRBV4-3 and TRBJ1-1; the match to TRBD1 covers 11 bases. The specimen was peripheral blood mononuclear cells (PBMCs), collected when the disease was refractory, from a patient treated with antithyroid drugs. The TCR comes from a female donor with Graves disease. The CDR3 protein is CASSQSRDRGLTEAFF. The CDR3 bases are TGCGCCAGCAGCCAGTCCCGGGACAGGGGGTTGACTGAAGCTTTCTTT.